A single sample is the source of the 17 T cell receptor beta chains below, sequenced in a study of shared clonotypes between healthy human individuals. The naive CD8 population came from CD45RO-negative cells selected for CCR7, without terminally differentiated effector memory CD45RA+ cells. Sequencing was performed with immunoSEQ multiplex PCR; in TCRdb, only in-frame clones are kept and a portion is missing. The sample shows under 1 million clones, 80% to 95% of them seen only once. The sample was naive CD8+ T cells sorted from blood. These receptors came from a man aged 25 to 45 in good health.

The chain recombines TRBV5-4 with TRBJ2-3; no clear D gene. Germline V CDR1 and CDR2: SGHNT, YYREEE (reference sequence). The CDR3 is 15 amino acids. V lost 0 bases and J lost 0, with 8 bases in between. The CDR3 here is CASSLGQDSTDTQYF. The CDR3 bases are TGTGCCAGCAGCTTGGGTCAGGATAGCACAGATACGCAGTATTTT.

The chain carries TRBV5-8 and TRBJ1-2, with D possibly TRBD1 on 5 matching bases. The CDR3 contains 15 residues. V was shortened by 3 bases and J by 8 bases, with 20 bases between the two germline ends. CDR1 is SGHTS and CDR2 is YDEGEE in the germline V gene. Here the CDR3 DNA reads TGTGCCAGCAGCTCTCCGAGGGAGGGGAGTCGGGGCTACACCTTC. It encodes CASSSPREGSRGYTF.

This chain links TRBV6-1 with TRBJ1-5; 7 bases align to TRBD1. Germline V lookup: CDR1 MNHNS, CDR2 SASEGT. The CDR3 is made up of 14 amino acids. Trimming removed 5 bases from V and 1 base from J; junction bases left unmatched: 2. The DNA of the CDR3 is TGTGCCAGCAGTCGACAGGGAAGCAATCAGCCCCAGCATTTT. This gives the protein CASSRQGSNQPQHF.

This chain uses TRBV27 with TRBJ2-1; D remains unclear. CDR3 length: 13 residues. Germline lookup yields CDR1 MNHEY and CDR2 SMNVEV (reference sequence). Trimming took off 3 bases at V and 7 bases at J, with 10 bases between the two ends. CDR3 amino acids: CASSFSRANEQFF. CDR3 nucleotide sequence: TGTGCCAGCAGTTTCAGCCGGGCTAATGAGCAGTTCTTC.

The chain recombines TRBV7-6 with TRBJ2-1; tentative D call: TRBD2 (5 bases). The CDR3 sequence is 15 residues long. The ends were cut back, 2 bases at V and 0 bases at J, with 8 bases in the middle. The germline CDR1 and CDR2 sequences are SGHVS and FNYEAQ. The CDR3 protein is CASSLLTSSYNEQFF. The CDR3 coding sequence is TGTGCCAGCAGCTTACTCACTAGCTCCTACAATGAGCAGTTCTTC.

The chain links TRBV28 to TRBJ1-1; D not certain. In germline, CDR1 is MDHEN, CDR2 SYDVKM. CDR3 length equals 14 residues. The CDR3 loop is CGAMTFRGNTEAFF. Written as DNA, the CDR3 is TGTGGGGCCATGACTTTTCGGGGGAACACTGAAGCTTTCTTT.

This CDR3 is CASTPGTGELFF. The CDR3 DNA follows: TGTGCCAGCACCCCTGGCACCGGGGAGCTGTTTTTT. The chain employs TRBV6-5 and TRBJ2-2; D not resolved. The CDR3 extends over 12 amino acids. Germline V gene sequence: CDR1 MNHEY, CDR2 SVGAGI. Between the trimmed V and J ends, which lost 7 bases and 4 bases, there was a span of 7 bases.

The DNA for the CDR3 is TGCAGCGTTGAAGGTCTAGCGGGAGATACGCAGTATTTT. It translates to CSVEGLAGDTQYF. This chain joins TRBV29-1 and TRBJ2-3; 8 bases align to TRBD2. There are 13 residues in the CDR3. Germline values: CDR1 SQVTM, CDR2 ANQGSEA. V was clipped by 1 base and J by 5 bases; unmatched bases: 2.

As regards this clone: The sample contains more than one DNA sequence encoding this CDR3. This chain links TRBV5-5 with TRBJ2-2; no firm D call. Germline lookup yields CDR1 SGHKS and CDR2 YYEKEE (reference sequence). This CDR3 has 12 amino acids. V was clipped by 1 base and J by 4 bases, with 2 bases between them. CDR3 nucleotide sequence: TGTGCCAGCAGCTTGTCCACCGGGGAGCTGTTTTTT. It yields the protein CASSLSTGELFF. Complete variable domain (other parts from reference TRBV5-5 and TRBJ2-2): DAGVTQSPTHLIKTRGQQVTLRCSPISGHKSVSWYQQVLGQGPQFIFQYYEKEERGRGNFPDRFSARQFPNYSSELNVNALLLGDSALYLCASSLSTGELFFGEGSRLTVL.

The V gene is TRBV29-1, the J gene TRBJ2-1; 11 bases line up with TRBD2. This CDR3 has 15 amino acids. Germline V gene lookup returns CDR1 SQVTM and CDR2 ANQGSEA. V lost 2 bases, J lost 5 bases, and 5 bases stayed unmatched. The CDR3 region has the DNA TGCAGCGTTGAATTGACTAGCGGGATGAACAATGAGCAGTTCTTC. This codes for CSVELTSGMNNEQFF.

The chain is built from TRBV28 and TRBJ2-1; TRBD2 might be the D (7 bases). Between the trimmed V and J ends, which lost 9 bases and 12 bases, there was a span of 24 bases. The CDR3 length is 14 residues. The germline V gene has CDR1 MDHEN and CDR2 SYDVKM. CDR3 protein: CASKRQGSRGGQFF. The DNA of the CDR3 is TGTGCCAGTAAGCGGCAGGGCTCAAGGGGGGGGCAGTTCTTC. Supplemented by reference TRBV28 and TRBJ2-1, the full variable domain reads DVKVTQSSRYLVKRTGEKVFLECVQDMDHENMFWYRQDPGLGLRLIYFSYDVKMKEKGDIPEGYSVSREKKERFSLILESASTNQTSMYLCASKRQGSRGGQFFGPGTRLTVL.

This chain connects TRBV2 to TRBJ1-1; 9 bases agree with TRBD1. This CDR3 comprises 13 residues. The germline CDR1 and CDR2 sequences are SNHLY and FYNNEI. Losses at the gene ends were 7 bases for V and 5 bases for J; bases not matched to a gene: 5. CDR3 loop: CASTGQGLTEAFF. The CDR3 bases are TGTGCCAGCACGGGACAGGGATTGACTGAAGCTTTCTTT.

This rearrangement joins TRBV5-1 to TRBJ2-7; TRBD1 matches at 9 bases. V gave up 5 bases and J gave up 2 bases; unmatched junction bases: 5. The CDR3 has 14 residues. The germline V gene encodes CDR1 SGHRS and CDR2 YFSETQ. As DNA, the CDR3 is TGCGCCAGCAGAGTGGACAGGGGTACCTACGAGCAGTACTTC. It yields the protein CASRVDRGTYEQYF.

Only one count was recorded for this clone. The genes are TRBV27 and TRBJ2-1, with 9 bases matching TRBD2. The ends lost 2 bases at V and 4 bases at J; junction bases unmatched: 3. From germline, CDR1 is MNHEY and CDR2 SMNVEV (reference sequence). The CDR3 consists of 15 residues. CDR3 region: CASSLVTSGYNEQFF. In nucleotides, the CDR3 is TGTGCCAGCAGTTTAGTGACTAGCGGTTACAATGAGCAGTTCTTC.

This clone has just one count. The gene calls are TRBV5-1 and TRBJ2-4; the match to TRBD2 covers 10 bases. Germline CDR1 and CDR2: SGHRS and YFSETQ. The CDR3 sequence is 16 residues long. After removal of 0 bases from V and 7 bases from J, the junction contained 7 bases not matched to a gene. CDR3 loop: CASSLGLAGVNNIQYF. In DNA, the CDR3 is TGCGCCAGCAGCTTGGGACTAGCGGGCGTAAATAACATTCAGTACTTC.

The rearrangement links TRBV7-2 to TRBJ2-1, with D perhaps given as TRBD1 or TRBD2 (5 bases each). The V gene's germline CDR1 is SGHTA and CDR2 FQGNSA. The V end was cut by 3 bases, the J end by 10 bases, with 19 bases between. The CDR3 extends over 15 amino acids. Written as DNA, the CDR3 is TGTGCCAGCAGCTTTGCCCCGGGACCTCAGAGGGAGCAGTTCTTC. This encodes CASSFAPGPQREQFF.

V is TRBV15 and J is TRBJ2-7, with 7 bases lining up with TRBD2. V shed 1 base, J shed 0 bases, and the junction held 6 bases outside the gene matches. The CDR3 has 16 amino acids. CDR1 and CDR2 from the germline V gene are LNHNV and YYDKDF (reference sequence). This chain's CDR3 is CATSRVPSGSSYEQYF. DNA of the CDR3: TGTGCCACCAGCAGAGTCCCTAGCGGTAGCTCCTACGAGCAGTACTTC.